This T cell receptor (beta chain) came from a study of control samples from healthy donors and cancer patients. TCRdb keeps only in-frame clones here, not all; method: immunoSEQ multiplex PCR. Here the sample spans under 95,000 clones, about nine tenths being singletons. Only one count was recorded for this clone. This receptor was obtained from a woman aged 30 to 39 in good health. Sequences were obtained from blood.

CDR3 coding DNA: TGTGCCAGCACCTCAGGTGGGGGTTATCAGCCCCAGCATTTT. It specifies CASTSGGGYQPQHF. The chain uses TRBV5-6 and TRBJ1-5; a possible D gene is TRBD1 (5 bases). CDR1 and CDR2 (germline): SGHDT, YYEEEE. V shed 6 bases and J shed 5 bases, with 15 bases lying between them. This CDR3 spans 14 amino acids.